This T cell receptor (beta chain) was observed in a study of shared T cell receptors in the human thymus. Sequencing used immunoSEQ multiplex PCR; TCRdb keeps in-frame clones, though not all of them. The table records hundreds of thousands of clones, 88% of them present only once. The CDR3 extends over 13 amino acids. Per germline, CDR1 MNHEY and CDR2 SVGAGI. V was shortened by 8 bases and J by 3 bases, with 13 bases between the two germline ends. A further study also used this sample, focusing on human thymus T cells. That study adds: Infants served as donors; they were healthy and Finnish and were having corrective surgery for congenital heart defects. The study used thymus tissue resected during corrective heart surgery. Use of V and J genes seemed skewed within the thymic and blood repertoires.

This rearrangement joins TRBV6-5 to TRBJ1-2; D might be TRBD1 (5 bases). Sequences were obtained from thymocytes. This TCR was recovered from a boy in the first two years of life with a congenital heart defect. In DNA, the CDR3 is TGTGCCAGCGGCGGGGCAGGCGACTATGGCTACACCTTC. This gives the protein CASGGAGDYGYTF.